This TCR beta chain comes out of a study of neurological immune-mediated disorders. This clonotype came up many times. The antigen is undetermined. General observations from the study: HTLV-1-associated myelopathy showed the most TCR clonal expansion; multiple sclerosis the least, below healthy controls.

The V gene lost 2 bases and the J gene lost 5 bases, with 7 bases spanning the gap. CDR3 size: 13 residues. Germline assignment: CDR1 LNHDA and CDR2 SQIVND (reference sequence). By 5'RACE with 10-nucleotide random UMIs, the cDNA was made. Via MiXCR, TCRdb re-called the 5' RACE reads, giving one row per CDR3 protein. The sample has a few thousand distinct CDR3 sequences, about a quarter seen once; the top ten hold around 40%. The clonotype originates from a woman aged 55-70 years with HTLV-1-associated myelopathy (HAM/TSP). V and J are TRBV19 and TRBJ1-5; D is uncertain. The material sequenced was CD8+ T cells from blood. CDR3 residues: CASSIYGYQPQHF. CDR3 coding DNA: TGTGCCAGTAGTATATATGGGTATCAGCCCCAGCATTTT.